The 32 T cell receptor beta chains listed next were all sequenced from one sample in a study of tumor-infiltrating lymphocytes in primary liver carcinoma. Unsorted bulk tissue, roughly 20-32 mg of it, served as the source for co-extraction of RNA and DNA. TCR beta cDNA came from about 450 ng total RNA, primed with a constant-region primer. Generation of the TCR beta libraries relied on three nested multiplex PCR rounds using slightly modified ARM-PCR. For approximately 10 cycles apiece, the opening two PCR rounds ran with TRBV1-TRBV30 forward primers and a C-beta reverse primer. TCRdb re-derived calls from the multiplex PCR reads in MiXCR, one entry per CDR3 protein. The repertoire holds approximately 88,000 distinct CDR3 sequences, with around 70% as singletons. Material for sequencing was tumor-adjacent normal liver tissue. Receptor source: a man aged 40-49 years with primary liver carcinoma and hepatitis B virus infection.

Comments on this clonotype: This may arise from a read error, as a much more abundant clone is one base away. This chain links TRBV29-1 with TRBJ2-5; D uncertain. There are 11 residues in the CDR3. Germline V gene data show CDR1 as SQVTM and CDR2 as ANQGSEA. CDR3 residues: CGVHREETQYF. CDR3 bases: TGCGGCGTTCATAGGGAAGAGACCCAGTACTTC.

This clonotype was counted a few times. The gene calls are TRBV6-5 and TRBJ1-1; maybe TRBD1 (6 bases). The V gene lost 0 bases and the J gene lost 1 base, with 9 bases spanning the gap. Germline CDR1 reads MNHEY; CDR2 reads SVGAGI. This CDR3 has 15 amino acids. The CDR3 DNA reads TGTGCCAGCAGTTACTCCCTGGACAGGAACACTGAAGCTTTCTTT. It codes for CASSYSLDRNTEAFF.

In the case of this clonotype: Being one base from a much bigger clone, this may be a read error. The chain recombines TRBV10-3 with TRBJ1-1; D may be TRBD1 (6 bases). In germline, CDR1 is ENHRY, CDR2 SYGVKD. This CDR3 has 14 residues. Here the CDR3 reads CAISEDGGPDEVFF. The CDR3 nucleotides are TGTGCCATCAGTGAGGACGGGGGGCCCGATGAAGTTTTCTTT.

The table lists this clonotype with a count of one. The chain recombines TRBV28 with TRBJ1-1; D is unresolved. Per germline, CDR1 MDHEN and CDR2 SYDVKM. The CDR3 is made up of 14 amino acids. Trimming cost V 3 bases and J 0 bases, with 8 bases left between them. The CDR3 reads CASSFADVNTEAFF. DNA for the CDR3: TGTGCCAGCAGTTTCGCAGACGTGAACACTGAAGCTTTCTTT.

This clonotype showed up many times. J is TRBJ2-3 and V is TRBV4-1; D not resolved. This CDR3 is 16 amino acids long. V was clipped by 5 bases and J by 4 bases, with 19 bases between them. The V gene's germline CDR1 is MGHRA and CDR2 YSYEKL. The CDR3 DNA follows: TGCGCCAGCAGCTCGCACTCCTTAGTAACGGCAGATACGCAGTATTTT. This codes for CASSSHSLVTADTQYF.

About this clonotype itself: A junction boundary mismatches the germline segment, possibly from a read error. The chain uses TRBV6-5 and TRBJ2-2; 8 bases align to TRBD1. The germline CDR1 and CDR2 sequences are MNHEY and SVGAGI. CDR3 length: 15 residues. Here the CDR3 reads CASSYNRGSVGELFF. In DNA, the CDR3 is TGTGCCAGCAGTTATAACAGGGGGTCGGTCGGGGAACTGTTTTTT.

This clonotype was seen only once. The J gene is TRBJ2-7, the V gene TRBV29-1, with D maybe TRBD1 (5 bases). V gave up 4 bases and J gave up 13 bases, with 23 bases separating them. CDR1 and CDR2 from the germline V gene are SQVTM and ANQGSEA. The CDR3 length is 13 residues. This chain's CDR3 is CSVGKDTWSEDYF. The CDR3, as DNA: TGCAGCGTTGGAAAGGACACCTGGTCCGAGGATTACTTC.

This clonotype was counted a few times. The chain is built from TRBV7-8 and TRBJ2-7, with D perhaps being TRBD1 or TRBD2 (5 bases each). Germline V lookup: CDR1 SGHVS, CDR2 FQNEAQ. The CDR3 is made up of 15 amino acids. V was clipped by 5 bases and J by 2 bases, with 16 bases between them. The CDR3 DNA reads as TGTGCCAGCAGCCCCGGCCGGGACGGCGCCTACGAGCAGTACTTC. This translates into CASSPGRDGAYEQYF.

J is TRBJ2-1 and V is TRBV7-3; D gene unclear. V was clipped by 1 base and J by 12 bases, with 10 bases between them. The CDR3 spans 12 residues. Germline values: CDR1 SGHTA, CDR2 FQGTGA. The CDR3 nucleotides read TGTGCCAGCAGCTTAAATGCAGAGGTGCAGTTCTTC. Its translation is CASSLNAEVQFF. Together with reference TRBV7-3 and TRBJ2-1, the CDR3 gives the full variable domain: GAGVSQTPSNKVTEKGKYVELRCDPISGHTALYWYRQSLGQGPEFLIYFQGTGAADDSGLPNDRFFAVRPEGSVSTLKIQRTERGDSAVYLCASSLNAEVQFFGPGTRLTVL.

This clonotype has a handful of counts. The chain uses TRBV13 and TRBJ2-5; D possibly uses TRBD1 or TRBD2 (5 bases each). Per the germline V gene, CDR1 is PRHDT and CDR2 is FYEKMQ (reference sequence). Trimming pared 4 bases from V and 1 base from J, leaving 10 bases between. The CDR3 extends over 14 amino acids. Here the CDR3 DNA reads TGTGCCAGCAGCTCGGGACGGATCCAAGAGACCCAGTACTTC. This sequence encodes CASSSGRIQETQYF.

Worth noting for this clonotype: Because the CDR3 is missing its conserved closing phenylalanine or tryptophan, this is likely a read error. The genes are TRBV11-2 and TRBJ2-1; no clear D gene. V was cut by 5 bases and J by 0 bases, with 23 bases left in between. The germline gives CDR1 SGHAT, CDR2 FQNNGV. The CDR3 sequence is 19 residues long. Here the CDR3 reads CASSQWPRRTPGSYNEQFL. CDR3 DNA sequence: TGTGCCAGCAGCCAATGGCCCCGACGGACCCCGGGCTCCTACAATGAGCAGTTCTTA.

The genes are TRBV28 and TRBJ2-7; D call uncertain. Germline values: CDR1 MDHEN, CDR2 SYDVKM. V dropped 3 bases and J dropped 2 bases, with 11 bases sitting between them. The CDR3 is 14 amino acids. The CDR3 DNA reads TGTGCCAGCAGTTTTGACGTTGGCCCCTACGAGCAGTACTTC. This encodes CASSFDVGPYEQYF. Based on the CDR3 plus reference TRBV28 and TRBJ2-7, the full variable domain is DVKVTQSSRYLVKRTGEKVFLECVQDMDHENMFWYRQDPGLGLRLIYFSYDVKMKEKGDIPEGYSVSREKKERFSLILESASTNQTSMYLCASSFDVGPYEQYFGPGTRLTVT.

Of note for this clonotype: One base away lies a much larger clone, so this may be a sequencing read error. The chain joins TRBV6-6 to TRBJ2-7; no clear D gene. The CDR3 has 15 amino acids. CDR1 and CDR2 from the germline V gene are MNHNY and SVGAGI (reference sequence). The CDR3 protein is CVSSYSARREREQYF. In nucleotides, the CDR3 is TGTGTCAGCAGTTACTCCGCCCGACGAGAGCGCGAGCAGTACTTC.

The chain recombines TRBV12-3 or TRBV12-4 with TRBJ2-5; D unresolved. Trimming shortened V by 1 base and J by 7 bases, and 13 bases separated the two germline ends. CDR3 length: 14 residues. The CDR3 coding sequence is TGTGCCAGCAGTTTAGGTCACCAGGTGGGGACCCAGTACTTC. As protein: CASSLGHQVGTQYF.

The genes are TRBV7-8 and TRBJ1-1; D is ambiguous. Trimming pared 5 bases from V and 7 bases from J, leaving 14 bases between. The CDR3 consists of 13 residues. In germline, CDR1 is SGHVS, CDR2 FQNEAQ. CDR3 bases: TGTGCCAGCAGCCGAGGCAGCCGCTATGAAGCTTTCTTT. It encodes CASSRGSRYEAFF.

On this clonotype itself: One end of the junction fails to match germline, which may point to a read error. For the CDR3, the DNA is TGTACCAGCAACTCCAAACAGGTCTATAGCAATCAGCACCAGCATTTT. Encoded protein: CTSNSKQVYSNQHQHF. The chain has TRBV11-2 and TRBJ1-5; possible D gene TRBD1, 5 bases. Germline CDR1 SGHAT, CDR2 FQNNGV. This CDR3 has 16 amino acids.

The table lists this clonotype with a count of one. One end of the junction does not line up with germline, which may come from a read error. The chain carries TRBV28 and TRBJ2-7; D uncertain. The CDR3 totals 11 residues. Germline assignment: CDR1 MDHEN and CDR2 SYDVKM. The chain's CDR3 is CARRRSYELYF. The CDR3 DNA reads TGTGCCAGACGCCGTAGTTACGAGCTGTACTTC.

This clonotype came up many times. This chain joins TRBV6-5 and TRBJ1-1; unclear D gene. This CDR3 is 12 amino acids long. Trimming took 6 bases from V and 6 from J, leaving 11 bases between them. Germline V lookup: CDR1 MNHEY, CDR2 SVGAGI. The CDR3 reads CASSTRGAEAFF. The DNA for the CDR3 is TGTGCCAGCAGCACGCGGGGTGCTGAAGCTTTCTTT.

This clonotype was seen once. The genes are TRBV28 and TRBJ2-3, with D tentatively TRBD1 or TRBD2 (6 bases each). CDR1 and CDR2 from the germline V gene are MDHEN and SYDVKM. V lost 3 bases to trimming and J lost 9 bases, with 19 bases between them. The CDR3 contains 15 residues. Written as DNA, the CDR3 is TGTGCCAGCAGTTTTGGTAGCGGCAGGGGTTACACGCAGTATTTT. Translated: CASSFGSGRGYTQYF.

About this clonotype: Given the absence of the conserved phenylalanine or tryptophan at the CDR3 end, a read error is likely. The V call is TRBV6-5, the J call TRBJ2-7, with D perhaps being TRBD1 or TRBD2 (5 bases each). The CDR3 totals 14 residues. Trimming cost V 2 bases and J 2 bases, with 10 bases left between them. Germline V gene lookup returns CDR1 MNHEY and CDR2 SVGAGI. The CDR3 here is CASSYHRGPYEQYY. CDR3 DNA: TGTGCCAGCAGTTACCACCGGGGACCCTACGAGCAGTACTAC.

As concerns this clonotype: One end of the junction is discordant with germline, which a read error may explain. This rearrangement joins TRBV6-2 or TRBV6-3 to TRBJ1-1; D is unresolved. Per germline, CDR1 MNHEY and CDR2 SVGEGT. The CDR3 runs 11 residues. The CDR3 nucleotides are TGTACCAGCAGCTACCGCACTGAAGCTTTCTTT. Its protein is CTSSYRTEAFF.

The chain is built from TRBV30 and TRBJ1-4; the D gene is possibly TRBD1 (5 bases). Trimming left V 0 bases short and J 3 bases short, with 8 bases between. There are 14 residues in the CDR3. Germline V gene data show CDR1 as GTSNPN and CDR2 as SVGIG (reference sequence). CDR3 in amino acids: CAWSVGTANEKLFF. In nucleotides, the CDR3 is TGTGCCTGGAGTGTGGGGACCGCTAATGAAAAACTGTTTTTT. Together with reference TRBV30 and TRBJ1-4, the CDR3 gives the full variable domain: SQTIHQWPATLVQPVGSPLSLECTVEGTSNPNLYWYRQAAGRGLQLLFYSVGIGQISSEVPQNLSASRPQDRQFILSSKKLLLSDSGFYLCAWSVGTANEKLFFGSGTQLSVL.

As regards this clonotype: One base away lies a much larger clone, so this may be a sequencing read error. The chain recombines TRBV10-3 with TRBJ1-2, with no clear D. Between the trimmed V and J ends, which lost 0 bases and 7 bases, there was a span of 9 bases. Germline-derived CDR1 and CDR2 are ENHRY and SYGVKD. This CDR3 contains 13 residues. The DNA of the CDR3 is TGTGCCATCAGTGAGTCAACAGTGGTTGGCTACACCTTC. Amino acid sequence: CAISESTVVGYTF.

This clonotype has a handful of counts. A read error is possible here, since a much larger clone lies one base away. The chain carries TRBV5-4 and TRBJ2-1; TRBD2 agrees at 9 bases. The CDR3 spans 16 residues. Germline assignment: CDR1 SGHNT and CDR2 YYREEE (reference sequence). CDR3 sequence (DNA): TGTGCCAGCAACTTGGATAGCGGGAGTTTATACAATGAGCAGTTCTTC. Its protein product is CASNLDSGSLYNEQFF.

The V gene is TRBV6-1, the J gene TRBJ2-1, with 11 bases fitting TRBD2. Trimming took 5 bases from V and 8 from J; bases not matched to a gene: 5. The CDR3 loop spans 14 amino acids. Germline CDR1 and CDR2: MNHNS and SASEGT. The chain's CDR3 is CASSLAGGGDEQFF. The CDR3 DNA sequence: TGTGCCAGCAGTTTAGCGGGGGGGGGGGATGAGCAGTTCTTC.

The chain joins TRBV11-2 to TRBJ2-1; TRBD2 aligns across 9 bases. The CDR3 length is 15 residues. Germline V CDR1 and CDR2: SGHAT, FQNNGV. V lost 1 base to trimming and J lost 8 bases; unmatched junction nucleotides: 6. CDR3 DNA: TGTGCCAGCAGCTTAGTTGCGGGAGGGCATCATGAGCAGTTCTTC. Residues: CASSLVAGGHHEQFF.

The J gene is TRBJ2-5, the V gene TRBV6-6; 8 positions match TRBD2. CDR1 is MNHNY and CDR2 is SVGAGI in the germline V gene (reference sequence). The CDR3 is 14 residues long. V gave up 4 bases and J gave up 7 bases; unmatched junction bases: 8. The CDR3 region has the DNA TGTGCCAGCAGTTCCTCGGGGGGGAGGGGGACCCAGTACTTC. Translated, it gives CASSSSGGRGTQYF.

Turning to this clonotype: This is likely a read error, given that the CDR3 carries no conserved phenylalanine or tryptophan at its end. The CDR3: CASSLGMDPPQQYL. The CDR3 nucleotides are TGTGCCAGCAGTTTAGGGATGGACCCACCCCAGCAGTACTTG. The chain carries TRBV12-3 or TRBV12-4 and TRBJ2-7; D is undetermined. V was pared by 1 base and J by 8 bases, with 15 bases between. This CDR3 has 14 amino acids.

Ten or more counts support this clonotype. The rearrangement links TRBV4-2 to TRBJ1-2; D gene uncertain. V lost 0 bases and J 5 bases, leaving 13 bases between the germline ends. This CDR3 has 15 residues. CDR1 is LGHNA, CDR2 YNFKEQ, per germline. In DNA form, the CDR3 reads TGTGCCAGCAGCCAAGATCTGGCAGTTTTGTATGGCTACACCTTC. It specifies CASSQDLAVLYGYTF.

Regarding this clonotype: A much bigger clone sits one base away, suggesting this may be a read error. The chain carries TRBV6-6 and TRBJ1-1; possible D gene TRBD1, 6 bases. Germline lookup yields CDR1 MNHNY and CDR2 SVGAGI (reference sequence). CDR3 length equals 16 residues. The CDR3, as DNA: TGTGCCAGCAGTTACCCTGGCAGGGGCGAGAACACTGAAGCTTCCTTT. Translating it yields CASSYPGRGENTEASF.

The chain recombines TRBV6-1 with TRBJ2-1, with no clear D. The CDR3 is 11 residues long. Germline-derived CDR1 and CDR2 are MNHNS and SASEGT. CDR3 region: CVGSLPTKQFF. The CDR3 DNA follows: TGTGTCGGCAGCCTTCCGACAAAGCAGTTCTTC.

The V call is TRBV7-8, the J call TRBJ2-1; 12 nucleotides align to TRBD2. The length of the CDR3 is 19 residues. After removal of 0 bases from V and 8 bases from J, the junction contained 14 bases not matched to a gene. Germline V gives CDR1 SGHVS, CDR2 FQNEAQ. The CDR3 loop is CASSLALLTSGSGSDEQFF. The DNA for the CDR3 is TGTGCCAGCAGCTTAGCGCTTTTGACTAGCGGGAGCGGGTCGGATGAGCAGTTCTTC.